This T cell receptor (beta chain) was found in a study of blood T cells in healthy people across ages. Broader study findings: Lack of knowledge of donor CMV status possibly confounded expanded clonotype changes.

Unmatched junction bases numbered 1, after V lost 1 base and J lost 9 bases. The CDR3 consists of 14 residues. Alongside a J-beta primer mix, a sample-barcoded 5' primer served in a second PCR lasting about 7 to 12 cycles. Every molecule of cDNA carried a tag from a template-switch adaptor with 12 random nucleotides. Each sample provided no less than 2.5 million CDR3-containing paired-end reads. TCRdb itself ran the 5' RACE reads through MiXCR, one entry per CDR3 protein. The table has some 790,000 distinct CDR3 sequences, more than 25% seen once. This clonotype was counted ten times or more. The target antigen is unknown.

Material: blood. This chain links TRBV12-3 or TRBV12-4 with TRBJ1-6; 9 bases are a match to TRBD1. The clonotype was recovered from a woman older than 75 in good health. CDR3 amino acids: CASSLEGQGSPLHF. CDR3 DNA: TGTGCCAGCAGTTTAGAGGGACAGGGTTCACCCCTCCACTTT.